The source of this T cell receptor beta chain is a study of T cells in Graves' hyperthyroidism and ophthalmopathy. In the study overall: Peripheral blood was collected at initial diagnosis, before any treatment. Whole-study findings and limits: Among clonotypes expanded in thyroid above 0.001, most were also found in blood.

Uncontrolled infection, other autoimmune disease, pregnancy or lactation barred patients from enrollment. Diagnoses were made from clinical symptoms, serum measures (thyroxine and TRAb), thyroid ultrasound and orbital computed tomography. The source material, RNA transcripts, was used to amplify TCR beta CDR3 regions. A set of HTBI primers served as the primers for a first-round RT-PCR of the TCR CDR3. TCRdb itself ran the multiplex PCR reads through MiXCR, one entry per CDR3 protein. This table has approximately 410,000 distinct CDR3 sequences, about 15% appearing once. A word on this clonotype: Its target is not known.

This CDR3 has 14 amino acids. CDR1 is DFQATT, CDR2 SNEGSKA, per germline (reference sequence). Trimming removed 4 bases from V and 3 bases from J; junction bases left unmatched: 7. The sequencing input was blood. The V and J genes are TRBV20-1 and TRBJ2-5, with TRBD2 matching over 8 bases. This receptor was obtained from a man between 18 and 35 years old with Graves' ophthalmopathy. CDR3 DNA sequence: TGCAGTGCTATGGGCGGGAGGACCGAAGAGACCCAGTACTTC. It is translated as CSAMGGRTEETQYF.